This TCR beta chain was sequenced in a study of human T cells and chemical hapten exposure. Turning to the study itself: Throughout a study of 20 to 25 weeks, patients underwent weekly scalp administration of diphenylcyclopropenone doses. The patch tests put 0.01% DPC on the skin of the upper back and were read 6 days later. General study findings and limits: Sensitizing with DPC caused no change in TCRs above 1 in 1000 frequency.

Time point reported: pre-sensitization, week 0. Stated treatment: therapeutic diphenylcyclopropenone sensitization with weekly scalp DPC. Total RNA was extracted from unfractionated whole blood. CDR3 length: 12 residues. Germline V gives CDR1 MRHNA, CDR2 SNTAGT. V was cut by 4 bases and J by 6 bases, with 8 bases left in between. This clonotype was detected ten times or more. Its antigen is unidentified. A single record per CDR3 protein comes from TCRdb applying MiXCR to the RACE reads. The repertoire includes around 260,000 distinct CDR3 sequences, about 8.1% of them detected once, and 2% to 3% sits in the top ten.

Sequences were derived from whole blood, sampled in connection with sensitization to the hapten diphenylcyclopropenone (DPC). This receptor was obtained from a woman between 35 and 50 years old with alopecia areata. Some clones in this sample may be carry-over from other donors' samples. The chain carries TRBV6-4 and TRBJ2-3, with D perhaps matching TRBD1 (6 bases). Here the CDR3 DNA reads TGTGCCAGCAGTGCCCAGGGGGATACGCAGTATTTT. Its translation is CASSAQGDTQYF.